The 7 T cell receptor beta chains reported below all come from one sample, sequenced in a study of monozygotic twins with inflammatory bowel disease. One entry per CDR3 protein, without DNA, is what TCRdb gives after re-calling the 5' RACE reads. The sample spans about 380,000 distinct CDR3 sequences; the ten largest clones claim 2% to 3%. The source material was blood. The receptor source for this set is a human donor with ulcerative colitis or Crohn's disease, or a healthy co-twin of an affected twin (not recorded which).

The chain recombines TRBV20-1 with TRBJ2-7. CDR3 size: 11 residues. Per the germline V gene, CDR1 is DFQATT and CDR2 is SNEGSKA (reference sequence). Here the CDR3 reads CSAGRKYEQYF.

CDR3 in amino acids: CASSLTGWEGNEQFF. The chain combines TRBV19 with TRBJ2-1; without DNA, the TCRdb call of TRBD2 cannot be checked. Germline CDR1 is LNHDA and CDR2 is SQIVND (reference sequence). The CDR3 consists of 15 residues.

The chain combines TRBV4-1 with TRBJ2-4. The length of the CDR3 is 14 residues. From germline, CDR1 is MGHRA and CDR2 YSYEKL. The CDR3 spells CASSPELAKNIQYF.

The rearrangement joins TRBV3-1 to TRBJ2-3; there is no DNA to check the TCRdb D call of TRBD2. This CDR3 contains 18 residues. CDR1 is LGHDT and CDR2 is YNNKEL in the germline V gene (reference sequence). The CDR3 here is CASSQSWLTSGGRDTQYF.

The chain couples TRBV7-8 to TRBJ2-3; absent DNA, TCRdb's TRBD1 call cannot be checked. CDR1 and CDR2 from the germline V gene are SGHVS and FQNEAQ. This CDR3 region has 15 residues. The CDR3 sequence is CASSLERGSTDTQYF.

V is TRBV9 and J is TRBJ2-2; TCRdb's assignment of TRBD1 cannot be checked, as there is no DNA. The V gene's germline CDR1 is SGDLS and CDR2 YYNGEE. The CDR3 covers 14 residues. The CDR3 reads CASSVYRGPGELFF.

The chain couples TRBV12-3 or TRBV12-4 to TRBJ1-1; TCRdb gives TRBD1 as the D gene, but with no DNA this cannot be confirmed. This CDR3 spans 14 amino acids. The CDR3 spells CASSFGMGGTEAFF.